These 14 T cell receptor beta chains were sequenced from one sample in a study of neurological immune-mediated disorders. TCRdb reanalysed the 5' RACE reads using MiXCR and keeps one entry per CDR3 protein. The sample lists about 60,000 distinct CDR3 sequences, around 4.2% occurring once. Sequenced material: PBMCs. The receptors stem from a man aged 45-65 years with multiple sclerosis.

The chain couples TRBV7-8 to TRBJ1-1; D is ambiguous. Per germline, CDR1 SGHVS and CDR2 FQNEAQ. This CDR3 spans 17 amino acids. V lost 1 base and J 2 bases, leaving 17 bases between the germline ends. The chain's CDR3 is CASSLGGISQVNTEAFF. The CDR3 DNA follows: TGTGCCAGCAGCTTAGGCGGGATCTCCCAAGTAAACACTGAAGCTTTCTTT.

This clonotype showed up many times. This rearrangement joins TRBV7-9 to TRBJ2-5; D is undetermined. Germline-derived CDR1 and CDR2 are SEHNR and FQNEAQ (reference sequence). This CDR3 is built from 14 residues. V lost 1 base to trimming and J lost 0 bases, with 6 bases between them. This CDR3 reads CASSLVGYQETQYF. The CDR3 region has the DNA TGTGCCAGCAGCTTAGTGGGCTACCAAGAGACCCAGTACTTC.

The sample holds a few counts of this clonotype. V and J are TRBV20-1 and TRBJ2-5, with a possible D match to TRBD2 (6 bases). Germline loops: CDR1 DFQATT, CDR2 SNEGSKA (reference sequence). The CDR3 has 14 residues. Trimming took off 1 base at V and 3 bases at J, with 12 bases between the two ends. The CDR3 sequence: CSARVAGLKETQYF. The CDR3 DNA follows: TGCAGTGCTAGAGTGGCGGGGCTCAAAGAGACCCAGTACTTC.

This clonotype appeared a few times. The chain is built from TRBV6-2 or TRBV6-3 and TRBJ2-7, with D possibly TRBD1 on 5 matching bases. This CDR3 is built from 13 residues. In germline, CDR1 is MNHEY, CDR2 SVGEGT. V was clipped by 2 bases and J by 5 bases, with 10 bases between them. CDR3: CASSYGGAHEQYF. The CDR3, as DNA: TGTGCCAGCAGTTACGGTGGGGCCCACGAGCAGTACTTC.

This clonotype occurred many times. This chain links TRBV21-1 with TRBJ2-7; the table's D call TRBD1 went unverified against the DNA. TRBV21-1 is a listed pseudogene. The CDR3 spans 16 residues. This chain's CDR3 is CASSKGGQGCFYEQYF. The CDR3, as DNA: TGTGCCAGCAGCAAAGGGGGGCAGGGCTGTTTCTACGAGCAGTACTTC.

This clonotype was seen ten or more times. This chain joins TRBV15 and TRBJ2-5, with D possibly called TRBD1 or TRBD2 (5 bases each). The CDR3 consists of 14 residues. The V and J ends lost 1 base and 5 bases respectively, with 11 bases between them. CDR1 is LNHNV and CDR2 is YYDKDF in the germline V gene (reference sequence). This chain's CDR3 is CATSRVGGRETQYF. In DNA, the CDR3 is TGTGCCACCAGCAGAGTTGGGGGACGGGAGACCCAGTACTTC.

In the case of this clonotype: Being one base from a much bigger clone, this may be a read error. This CDR3 fails to terminate in the conserved phenylalanine or tryptophan, so it likely reflects a read error. V usage is TRBV12-3 or TRBV12-4 and J usage is TRBJ1-2; 8 nucleotides align to TRBD1. The CDR3 sequence is 13 residues long. V trimming: 6 bases; J trimming: 5 bases; junction bases outside the gene matches: 5. The CDR3 DNA reads TGTGCCAGCAGGGACAGGGACGTTTATGGCTACACCTGC. This gives the protein CASRDRDVYGYTC.

On this clonotype: One junction end does not reproduce the germline sequence, and a read error may be involved. This chain connects TRBV12-3 or TRBV12-4 to TRBJ1-5, with a possible D match to TRBD1 (6 bases). This CDR3 is 15 amino acids long. The CDR3 reads CASQGSSEGNQPQNF. The CDR3 DNA is TGTGCCAGCCAGGGGTCCTCCGAGGGCAATCAGCCCCAGAATTTT.

Many counts were recorded for this clonotype. The chain is built from TRBV12-3 or TRBV12-4 and TRBJ2-7; possible D gene TRBD1, 7 bases. The CDR3 length is 13 residues. V was pared by 6 bases and J by 5 bases, with 14 bases between. CDR3 residues: CASRGGDRDEQYF. The CDR3 nucleotides are TGTGCCAGCAGGGGGGGAGACAGGGACGAGCAGTACTTC.

At least ten counts were recorded for this clonotype. The chain combines TRBV7-6 with TRBJ2-3, with a tentative D call TRBD2 (7 bases). Germline lookup yields CDR1 SGHVS and CDR2 FNYEAQ. This CDR3 has 15 amino acids. V was trimmed by 5 bases and J by 6 bases, leaving 18 bases between them. The CDR3 protein is CASSENGGPGDTQYF. The CDR3 DNA sequence: TGTGCCAGCAGCGAAAACGGGGGGCCAGGGGATACGCAGTATTTT.

At least ten counts were recorded for this clonotype. The chain combines TRBV4-1 with TRBJ2-1; 13 nucleotides match TRBD2. The CDR3 is 17 residues long. Germline V CDR1 and CDR2: MGHRA, YSYEKL. V shed 1 base, J shed 5 bases, and the junction held 5 bases outside the gene matches. The CDR3 spells CASSQVSGLAGNNEQFF. The DNA of the CDR3 is TGCGCCAGCAGCCAAGTATCGGGACTAGCGGGGAACAATGAGCAGTTCTTC.

This clonotype was detected many times. This rearrangement joins TRBV3-1 to TRBJ2-1, with 13 bases identical to TRBD2. The V segment lost 1 base and the J segment 1 base; nucleotides outside the gene matches: 10. The CDR3 is made up of 20 amino acids. Germline V gene lookup returns CDR1 LGHDT and CDR2 YNNKEL (reference sequence). The CDR3 sequence: CASSQVGLAGVHWSYNEQFF. CDR3 bases: TGTGCCAGCAGCCAAGTCGGACTAGCGGGAGTCCATTGGTCCTACAATGAGCAGTTCTTC.

This clonotype was seen a handful of times. The gene calls are TRBV2 and TRBJ2-1; 7 bases align to TRBD2. From germline, CDR1 is SNHLY and CDR2 FYNNEI. V was pared by 10 bases and J by 7 bases, with 7 bases of the junction left unmatched. The CDR3 is 12 amino acids. The CDR3 is CATERGMNEQFF. Written as DNA, the CDR3 is TGTGCCACCGAGCGGGGTATGAATGAGCAGTTCTTC.

The V call is TRBV7-2, the J call TRBJ2-3, with 14 positions matching TRBD2. The junction had 12 bases not matched to a gene; V was cut back by 4 bases and J by 0 bases. Germline V gives CDR1 SGHTA, CDR2 FQGNSA. The CDR3 totals 20 residues. CDR3: CASSSEGLAGAPLSTDTQYF. CDR3 DNA: TGTGCCAGCAGCTCTGAGGGACTAGCGGGGGCCCCTTTGAGCACAGATACGCAGTATTTT.